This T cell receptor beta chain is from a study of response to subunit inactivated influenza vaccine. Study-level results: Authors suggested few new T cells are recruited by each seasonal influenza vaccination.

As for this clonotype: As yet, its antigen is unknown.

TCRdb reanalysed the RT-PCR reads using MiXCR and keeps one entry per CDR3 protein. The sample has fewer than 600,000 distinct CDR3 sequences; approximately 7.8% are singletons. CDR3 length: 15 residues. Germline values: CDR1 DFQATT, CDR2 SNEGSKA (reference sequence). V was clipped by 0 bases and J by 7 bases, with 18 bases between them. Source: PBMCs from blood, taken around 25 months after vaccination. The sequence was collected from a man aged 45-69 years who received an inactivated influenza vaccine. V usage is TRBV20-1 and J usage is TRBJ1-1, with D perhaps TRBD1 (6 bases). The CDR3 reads CSARDFAGVGIEAFF. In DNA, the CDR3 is TGCAGTGCTAGAGATTTCGCAGGGGTTGGCATTGAAGCTTTCTTT.